This note documents a single T cell receptor beta chain sequence. Its antigen is currently not known. Within one base of it there is no much larger clone, and no base qualities were kept. The protocol used for the library was the immunoSEQ multiplex PCR assay. For the multiplex PCR, a mixture combining 60 forward primers for TCR Vbeta segments and 13 reverse primers for TCR Jbeta segments was used. The CDR3 region of rearranged TCR beta genes was amplified from genomic DNA with a multiplex PCR assay. The amplified TCR beta libraries were sequenced on the Illumina HiSeq System as 87-base-pair reads. As for the authors' bioinformatics: In a later analysis, 70 million to 95 million unique TCR beta chains were counted across the roughly 610 repertoires, and about 10 million of these chains were shared by at least two donors. A nearest-neighbor algorithm error-corrected the raw reads and collapsed the reads into unique sequences, merging closely related sequences to remove PCR and sequencing errors. V, D and J gene segments were assigned by aligning CDR3 sequences to IMGT reference sequences. Each retained sequence needed at least a six-nucleotide match to both a V gene segment and a J gene segment. A rearrangement was called productive if the CDR3 had no stop codons and remained in frame with V and J, and every other rearrangement was called non-productive. Following IMGT convention, CDR3 was defined as the stretch from the second conserved V-encoded cysteine up to the conserved J-encoded phenylalanine. In an earlier analysis of roughly 580 of the donors, sequences lacking an unambiguous match to a single V gene segment were excluded. An earlier analysis of some 500 of the donors classified V segments as functional when productive rearrangements were above 56.7% and as segregating when the standard deviation between donors was above 5%. To diagnose cytomegalovirus status from the catalog of TCR beta chain sequences, a statistical classification framework was built. V and J gene assignment, in a later analysis, came from comparing TCR nucleotide sequences with IMGT/GENE-DB human TR gene sequences. Using the TCRdist pipeline, a later analysis assigned CDR3 sequences along with most-parsimonious VDJ recombination scenarios. In a later analysis, every TCR beta chain was defined by the combination of its CDR3 amino acid sequence and its V-gene family, and reads without a unique V-gene family were dropped. In a later analysis, nearly 600 highly shared, low-generation-probability nucleotide sequences were removed to address suspected cross-contamination and a sequencing artifact. A later analysis calculated a clonal expansion index for each public chain from normalized within-repertoire ranks of inferred template counts. In a later analysis, generation probabilities were computed with a VDJ recombination model fitted to out-of-frame rearrangements, and the resulting probabilities were checked against IGoR. Hypergeometric tests were used in a later analysis to score TCR-TCR, TCR-HLA and TCR-CMV co-occurrence, with a repertoire-size bias correction applied to the TCR pairs. False discovery rates were estimated in a later analysis by permuting HLA or CMV assignments 20 times. A later analysis grouped co-occurring TCRs with DBSCAN, adding TCRdist sequence similarity when clustering within HLA-allele-positive subsets. For co-occurrence clustering, repertoires with fewer than 30,000 or more than 120,000 public chains were excluded, along with 5 or 6 repertoires with anomalous nucleotide sharing. The clones in this table, taken by TCRdb from immuneACCESS, are in-frame only. Not every clone is retained; where verified, under half of the shortfall comes from an unresolved V gene, and the cause of the rest is unknown. D and trimming come from the DNA, and the V and J calls and clone size come from that table. This sample holds 150,000 to 200,000 clones; around 80% were observed only once. Around 15% of the sample goes to the ten largest clones.

The sample comes from a study of cytomegalovirus exposure and HLA in healthy donors (dated by TCRdb to about 2017). In the study overall: An earlier analysis of fewer than 750 of the donors reported 276 Gb of sequence data and around 110 million unique TCR beta sequences obtained from around 180 million T cells. A separate validation cohort of some 130 different subjects was used in addition to the roughly 620-subject first cohort. The number of typed donors differed by locus: roughly 629-640 for A, B, C, DRB1 and DQB1; some 540 for DQA1; 606 for DPA1; and some 430 for DPB1. All discovery cohort repertoires had been generated using a single sequencing platform. Among the roughly 430 genotyped donors, around 79% belonged to the genetic ancestry cluster associated with self-reported Caucasian donors. Donor age, sex, ethnicity and CMV serostatus were compiled alongside the repertoire data. Among around 400 genotyped donors of the cohort, an average of approximately 240,000 unique TCR beta nucleotide sequences was sequenced per donor, of which about 20% were non-productive. To predict cytomegalovirus infection status, the study combined high-throughput TCR immunosequencing, statistical association of individual TCRs with disease status, and machine learning. Because of strong linkage in the cohort, five DR-DQ haplotypes were treated as single units for association and clustering. The study aimed to test whether signatures of past pathogen exposure could be identified by cataloging public T cell receptors. The study profiled the T cell repertoires of approximately 700 subjects by immunosequencing and related them to cytomegalovirus serostatus. Both class I and class II loci were covered by HLA typing, at four-digit resolution. Rather than drawing on any new phenotypic data, the later analysis identified candidate immune exposures from TCR beta sequences and the way those sequences occurred across donors. A later genetic analysis used genome-wide SNP genotypes for about 65% of the 666 donors, treating that subset as a discovery cohort. To decide whether each TCR beta V gene segment behaved as functional or pseudogenic, an earlier analysis of fewer than 750 of the donors relied on high-throughput TCR beta sequencing. An early release covering more than 500 HLA-typed donors comprised 250 to 350 gigabases of sequencing data and approximately 80 million unique TCR sequences. A later analysis re-examined previously published TCR beta repertoires from over 500 donors and added high-resolution HLA genotyping to investigate patterns of TCR occurrence. What the research found in general, with its limitations: V-gene and J-gene trimming of TCR beta chains was associated with a missense DCLRE1C variant in a later genetic analysis, and the association was replicated in an independent cohort. A further reported finding was that TCR beta sequences accurately predicted the HLA-A and HLA-B alleles for most subjects in the first cohort. Because counts were too low, seventeen rarely observed V segments, including chromosome 9 orphons, were excluded from the earlier analysis of several hundred of the donors. Cytomegalovirus status was reported to be diagnosed by the classifier with high specificity and sensitivity in both the original and validation cohorts. The presence/absence analyses assumed that sequencing depth was roughly uniform across donors, and that assumption may not be true. A total of 164 TCR beta chains were listed by the study as associated with cytomegalovirus. For the cohort, immune exposure information was limited to CMV serostatus. A later analysis reported that several top co-occurrence clusters appeared linked to parvovirus B19, influenza, CMV and Epstein-Barr virus. When HLA alleles, especially DR and DQ, strongly co-occurred, attributing TCR associations to individual alleles was difficult. Compared with equally common non-associated chains, HLA-associated TCR beta chains in a later analysis were more clonally expanded and had lower generation probabilities. In vitro tests confirmed that a few of the cytomegalovirus-associated TCR beta chains recognize cytomegalovirus antigens. Only TCR beta chains were sequenced in this cohort, and the absence of alpha or paired-chain data limited detectable features. The authors suggested that the approach could potentially be extended to other disease states and immunological phenotypes. In an earlier analysis of a few hundred of the donors, most TCR beta V segments were observed in productive rearrangements about 87% or about 30% of the time, broadly matching IMGT annotations. A group of highly shared sequence variants was considered likely to be a technical artifact of the sequencing pipeline. In a later analysis, most CMV-associated TCR beta chains were found to appear HLA-restricted, with HLA associations seemingly driven largely by CMV exposure. A later analysis associated 16,951 TCR beta sequences with specific HLA alleles at a false discovery rate of 0.05. Across donors, most TCR sequences were observed very rarely, whereas some public TCRs were present in many individuals. Linkage disequilibrium might explain the correlated functional status among segregating V segments, but an unknown experimental factor could not be excluded. In a later genetic analysis, fewer N-insertions in productive TCRs were reported among donors in an Asian-associated ancestry cluster than the approximately 710-donor mean. Because HLA typing was unavailable for some donors at each locus, only the typed subset was used in association tests. In a later analysis, the rate of TCR association differed among HLA loci, with DRB1 alleles having the most associated TCRs and HLA-C alleles having the fewest.

The cohort consisted of some 730 healthy bone marrow donors. At the time of sampling, all cohort members were nominally healthy, though unrecorded immune exposures were likely present. The donor tested CMV seronegative, placing the donor among the 350 or so seronegative members of the cohort. A peripheral blood sample was collected from each donor, and TCR beta sequencing was performed on peripheral blood mononuclear cells. Genomic DNA extraction from the blood cell samples was performed with the Qiagen DNeasy Blood Extraction Kit. The material sequenced was PBMCs. This TCR came from a woman between 40 and 55 years old in good health and CMV-seronegative.

The DNA is as follows: TGTGCCAGCAGCTTAATCCGCGACAGGACCTACGAGCAGTACTTC. It codes for CASSLIRDRTYEQYF. Recombination linked TRBV11-2 to TRBJ2-7; the D gene is perhaps TRBD1, from 6 matching bases. V drops 2 bases and J drops 2 bases, leaving 13 bases in between. From a lookup of the germline V gene, CDR1 and CDR2 are SGHAT and FQNNGV. The CDR3 runs 15 amino acids, cysteine and phenylalanine included. Only CDR3 DNA is held: 45 bases, read in frame from base 1.